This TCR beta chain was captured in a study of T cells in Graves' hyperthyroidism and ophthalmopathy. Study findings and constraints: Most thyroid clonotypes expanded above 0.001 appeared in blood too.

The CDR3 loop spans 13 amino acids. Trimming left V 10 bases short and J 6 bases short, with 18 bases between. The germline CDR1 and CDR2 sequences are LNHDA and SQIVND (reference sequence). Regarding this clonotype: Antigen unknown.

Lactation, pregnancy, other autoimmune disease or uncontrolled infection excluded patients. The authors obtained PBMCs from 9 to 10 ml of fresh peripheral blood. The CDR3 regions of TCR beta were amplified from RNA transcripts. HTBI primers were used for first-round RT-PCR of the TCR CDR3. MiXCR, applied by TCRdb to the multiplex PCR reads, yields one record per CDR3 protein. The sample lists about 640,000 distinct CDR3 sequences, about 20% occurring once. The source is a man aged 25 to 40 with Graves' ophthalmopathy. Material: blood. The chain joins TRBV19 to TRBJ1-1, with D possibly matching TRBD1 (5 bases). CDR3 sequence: CATSGTGRAEAFF. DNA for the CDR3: TGTGCCACCTCCGGGACGGGGAGGGCTGAAGCTTTCTTT.